Listed here are 14 T cell receptor beta chains from one sample, sequenced in a study of control samples from healthy donors and cancer patients (dated by TCRdb to the early 2020s). The library relied on the immunoSEQ multiplex PCR assay. TCRdb stores this immuneACCESS table with in-frame sequences only. Part of the clones is absent; in the studies checked, under half of the shortfall reflects unresolved V genes, and no reason is known for the rest. For this sample there are about 100,000 clones; more than 85% appear just once. 7.8% of the sample is held by the ten biggest clonotypes. The sample taken for sequencing was blood. These receptors were taken from a man aged 25 to 45 in good health.

CDR3 nucleotides: TGCGCCAGCAGTGCGTGGGACAGGGTGGACACTGAAGCTTTCTTT. Its translation: CASSAWDRVDTEAFF. The V call is TRBV10-2, the J call TRBJ1-1, with 9 bases fitting TRBD1. CDR3 length equals 15 residues. With V trimmed by 4 bases and J by 3 bases, 6 bases remained unmatched. Germline-derived CDR1 and CDR2 are WSHSY and SAAADI.

This clone was counted many times. The J gene is TRBJ2-3, the V gene TRBV6-4; 8 bases match TRBD2. CDR3 length: 14 amino acids. The junction had 2 bases not matched to a gene; V was cut back by 4 bases and J by 2 bases. Looked up from germline, CDR1 is MRHNA and CDR2 is SNTAGT. DNA of the CDR3: TGTGCCAGCAGTGCGGGGGGGCACACAGATACGCAGTATTTT. Encoded protein: CASSAGGHTDTQYF.

The chain is built from TRBV7-8 and TRBJ1-2; D uncertain. The V end was cut by 5 bases, the J end by 7 bases, with 11 bases between. Germline V gives CDR1 SGHVS, CDR2 FQNEAQ. The CDR3 covers 12 residues. CDR3 in amino acids: CASSQSAAGYTF. The CDR3 DNA is TGTGCCAGCAGCCAATCGGCCGCTGGCTACACCTTC. Using reference TRBV7-8 and TRBJ1-2 for the parts outside the CDR3, the full variable domain is GAGVSQSPRYKVAKRGQDVALRCDPISGHVSLFWYQQALGQGPEFLTYFQNEAQLDKSGLPSDRFFAERPEGSVSTLKIQRTQQEDSAVYLCASSQSAAGYTFGSGTRLTVV.

This clone was counted a single time. The chain joins TRBV23-1 to TRBJ2-7; tentatively, D is TRBD1 (5 bases). TRBV23-1 is reported as an ORF; its role is uncertain. CDR3 length equals 13 residues. The V end was cut by 2 bases, the J end by 3 bases, with 8 bases between. CDR3 DNA sequence: TGCGCCAGCAGTCAACCGACAGTCTACGAGCAGTACGTC. It yields the protein CASSQPTVYEQYV.

The chain employs TRBV19 and TRBJ2-5; 8 nucleotides match TRBD2. Per the germline V gene, CDR1 is LNHDA and CDR2 is SQIVND (reference sequence). Trimming cost V 1 base and J 2 bases; bases outside gene matches: 6. The CDR3 is 16 residues long. In DNA, the CDR3 is TGTGCCAGTAGTATAGGGCTAGCGGGTGTACAAGAGACCCAGTACTTC. Translation: CASSIGLAGVQETQYF.

This clone was detected only a few times. This chain joins TRBV24-1 and TRBJ1-5, with TRBD1 identical over 8 bases. CDR3 length: 13 amino acids. V was clipped by 10 bases and J by 3 bases; unmatched bases: 4. Germline CDR1 reads KGHDR; CDR2 reads SFDVKD. The CDR3 DNA follows: TGTGCCACTGCAGGGGGCGTCAATCAGCCCCAGCATTTT. Its protein product is CATAGGVNQPQHF.

Turning to this clone: At one boundary the junction diverges from the germline segment, which might be a read error. The chain links TRBV5-1 to TRBJ2-1; D unresolved. Germline V lookup: CDR1 SGHRS, CDR2 YFSETQ. The CDR3 covers 17 residues. Here the CDR3 DNA reads TGCGCCAGCAGCCTCACGTCACATAACCTCCATGACAAGGAGCAGTTCTTC. Translated, it gives CASSLTSHNLHDKEQFF.

CDR3 bases: TGCAGCGTAGTTCTAGGTCTCTCTGGGGCCAACGTCCTGACTTTC. Its protein product is CSVVLGLSGANVLTF. The chain recombines TRBV29-1 with TRBJ2-6; D unresolved. Trimming took off 6 bases at V and 0 bases at J, with 12 bases between the two ends. The CDR3 covers 15 residues. Germline V gene sequence: CDR1 SQVTM, CDR2 ANQGSEA.

The V gene is TRBV25-1, the J gene TRBJ2-1, with 7 bases that match TRBD2. The CDR3 contains 15 residues. Looked up from germline, CDR1 is MGHDK and CDR2 is SYGVNS. The junction had 10 bases not matched to a gene; V was cut back by 2 bases and J by 9 bases. The CDR3 here is CASSEGRGSGGEQFF. The CDR3 DNA is TGTGCCAGCAGTGAAGGGCGGGGGTCTGGGGGTGAGCAGTTCTTC.

The V and J genes are TRBV11-3 and TRBJ2-7; 11 positions agree with TRBD1. Germline loops: CDR1 SGHNT, CDR2 YENEEA. V gave up 10 bases and J gave up 5 bases; unmatched junction bases: 4. This CDR3 has 12 amino acids. CDR3 region: CAIGTGGHEQYV. DNA of the CDR3: TGTGCCATAGGGACAGGGGGGCACGAGCAGTACGTC.

The chain has TRBV5-4 and TRBJ2-5; D gene unclear. Germline V gene sequence: CDR1 SGHNT, CDR2 YYREEE (reference sequence). V was trimmed by 4 bases and J by 0 bases, leaving 7 bases between them. This CDR3 comprises 13 residues. The chain's CDR3 is CASSPKYQETQYF. The CDR3, as DNA: TGTGCCAGCAGCCCAAAGTACCAAGAGACCCAGTACTTC.

The J gene is TRBJ2-2, the V gene TRBV5-1; D call uncertain. V was pared by 1 base and J by 6 bases, with 7 bases between. The CDR3 contains 13 residues. CDR1 and CDR2 from the germline V gene are SGHRS and YFSETQ. CDR3 residues: CASSLRDAGELFF. As DNA, the CDR3 is TGCGCCAGCAGCTTGAGGGATGCCGGGGAGCTGTTTTTT.

The chain carries TRBV19 and TRBJ1-3; D perhaps matches TRBD1 (5 bases). Germline V gene sequence: CDR1 LNHDA, CDR2 SQIVND (reference sequence). V lost 5 bases and J 4 bases, leaving 12 bases between the germline ends. This CDR3 has 14 amino acids. The CDR3 region has the DNA TGTGCCAGTAGTGGGGCACGACAGGGAAACACCATATATTTT. Its protein product is CASSGARQGNTIYF. The whole variable domain, remainder taken from reference TRBV19 and TRBJ1-3, is DGGITQSPKYLFRKEGQNVTLSCEQNLNHDAMYWYRQDPGQGLRLIYYSQIVNDFQKGDIAEGYSVSREKKESFPLTVTSAQKNPTAFYLCASSGARQGNTIYFGEGSWLTVV.

The chain has TRBV19 and TRBJ1-5; 8 bases align to TRBD1. The CDR3 loop spans 16 amino acids. Germline CDR1 is LNHDA and CDR2 is SQIVND (reference sequence). After removal of 0 bases from V and 3 bases from J, the junction contained 4 bases not matched to a gene. The CDR3 here is CASSIEGTGSNQPQHF. The CDR3 DNA reads TGTGCCAGTAGTATAGAAGGGACAGGTTCCAATCAGCCCCAGCATTTT.